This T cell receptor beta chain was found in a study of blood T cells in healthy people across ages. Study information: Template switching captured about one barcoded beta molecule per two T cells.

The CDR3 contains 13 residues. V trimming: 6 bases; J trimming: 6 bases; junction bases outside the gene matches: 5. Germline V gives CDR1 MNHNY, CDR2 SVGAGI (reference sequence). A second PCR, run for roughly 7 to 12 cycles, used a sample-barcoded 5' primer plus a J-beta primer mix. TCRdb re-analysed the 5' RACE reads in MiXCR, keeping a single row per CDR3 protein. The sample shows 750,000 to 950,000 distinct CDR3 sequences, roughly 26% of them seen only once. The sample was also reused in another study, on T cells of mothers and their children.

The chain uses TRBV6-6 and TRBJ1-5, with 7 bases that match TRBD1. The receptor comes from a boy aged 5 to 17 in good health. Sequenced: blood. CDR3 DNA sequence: TGTGCCAGCAGGGACCACAGGGGTCAGCCCCAGCATTTT. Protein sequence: CASRDHRGQPQHF.